The entry that follows covers one T cell receptor (beta chain) sequence. This specimen belongs to a study of control samples from healthy donors and cancer patients. CDR1 is MNHNY, CDR2 SVGAGI, per germline (reference sequence). The CDR3 runs 13 residues. The V and J ends lost 2 bases and 7 bases, in that order; junction bases with no gene match: 2. Sequenced by immunoSEQ multiplex PCR; TCRdb stores in-frame clones only, minus some. This sample has 150,000 to 180,000 clones, with approximately 94% found just once. The TCR comes from a man aged 35-49 years in good health. Sequencing was carried out using blood. The J gene is TRBJ1-2, the V gene TRBV6-6, with 9 bases lining up with TRBD1. This chain's CDR3 is CASSYGTGFGYTF. In DNA form, the CDR3 reads TGTGCCAGCAGTTACGGGACAGGGTTTGGCTACACCTTC.